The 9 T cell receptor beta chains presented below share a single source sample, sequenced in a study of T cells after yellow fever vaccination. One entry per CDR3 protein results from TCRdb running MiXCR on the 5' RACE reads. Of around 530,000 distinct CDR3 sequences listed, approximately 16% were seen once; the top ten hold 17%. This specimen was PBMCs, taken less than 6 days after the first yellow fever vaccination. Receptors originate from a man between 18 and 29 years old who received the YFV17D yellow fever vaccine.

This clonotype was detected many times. The CDR3 DNA sequence: TGTGCCAGCAGCTTACTAGCGGGGGCTAGCTCCTACAATGAGCAGTTCTTC. Translated: CASSLLAGASSYNEQFF. The V and J genes are TRBV7-7 and TRBJ2-1; TRBD2 agrees at 10 bases. CDR3 length: 17 residues. CDR1 is SSHAT and CDR2 is FNYEAQ in the germline V gene (reference sequence). The ends lost 2 bases at V and 0 bases at J; junction bases unmatched: 4. Together with reference TRBV7-7 and TRBJ2-1, the CDR3 gives the full variable domain: GAGVSQSPRYKVTKRGQDVTLRCDPISSHATLYWYQQALGQGPEFLTYFNYEAQPDKSGLPSDRFSAERPEGSISTLTIQRTEQRDSAMYRCASSLLAGASSYNEQFFGPGTRLTVL.

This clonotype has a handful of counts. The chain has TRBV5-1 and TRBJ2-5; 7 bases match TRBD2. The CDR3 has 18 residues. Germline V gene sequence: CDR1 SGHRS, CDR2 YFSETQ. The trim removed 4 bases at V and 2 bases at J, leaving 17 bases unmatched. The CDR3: CASSKYPHRSGGQETQYF. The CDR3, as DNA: TGCGCCAGCAGCAAGTACCCACACAGGTCGGGGGGACAAGAGACCCAGTACTTC.

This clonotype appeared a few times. The CDR3 loop is CASRETRYSNQPQHF. The DNA for the CDR3 is TGCGCCAGCAGAGAGACAAGGTATAGCAATCAGCCCCAGCATTTT. The chain is built from TRBV4-3 and TRBJ1-5, with D unresolved. Per the germline V gene, CDR1 is LGHNA and CDR2 is YSLEER. The V gene lost 6 bases and the J gene lost 0 bases, with 12 bases spanning the gap. The CDR3 consists of 15 residues.

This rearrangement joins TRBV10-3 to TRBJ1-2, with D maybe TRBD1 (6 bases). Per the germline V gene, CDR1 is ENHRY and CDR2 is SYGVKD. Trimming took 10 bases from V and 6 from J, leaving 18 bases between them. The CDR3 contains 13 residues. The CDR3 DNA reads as TGTGCCACTCGGGATTCGGGGGCGGATGGCTACACCTTC. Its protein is CATRDSGADGYTF.

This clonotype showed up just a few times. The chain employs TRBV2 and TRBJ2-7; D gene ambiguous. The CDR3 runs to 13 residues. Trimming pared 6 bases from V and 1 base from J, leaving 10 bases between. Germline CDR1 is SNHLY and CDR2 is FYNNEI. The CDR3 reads CASREPESYEQYV. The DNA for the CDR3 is TGTGCCAGCAGGGAACCAGAATCCTACGAGCAGTACGTC.

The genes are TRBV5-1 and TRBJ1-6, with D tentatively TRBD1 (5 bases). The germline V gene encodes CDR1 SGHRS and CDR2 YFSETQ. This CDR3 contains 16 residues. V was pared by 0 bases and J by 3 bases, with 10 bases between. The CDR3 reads CASSLVGGNYNSPLHF. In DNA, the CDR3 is TGCGCCAGCAGCTTGGTGGGGGGAAACTATAATTCACCCCTCCACTTT.

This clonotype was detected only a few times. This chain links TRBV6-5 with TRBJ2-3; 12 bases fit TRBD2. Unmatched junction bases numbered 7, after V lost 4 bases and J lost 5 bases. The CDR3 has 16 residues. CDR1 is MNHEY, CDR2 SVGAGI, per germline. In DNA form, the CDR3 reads TGTGCCAGCAGTTCCCTAGCGGGGGGGCCTGAAGATACGCAGTATTTT. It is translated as CASSSLAGGPEDTQYF.

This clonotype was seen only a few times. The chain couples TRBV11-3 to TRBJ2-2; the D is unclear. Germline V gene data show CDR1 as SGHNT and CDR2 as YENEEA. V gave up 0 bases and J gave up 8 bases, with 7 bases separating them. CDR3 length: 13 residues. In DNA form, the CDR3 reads TGTGCCAGCAGCTTAGATCGTGAGGGGGAGCTGTTTTTT. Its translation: CASSLDREGELFF.

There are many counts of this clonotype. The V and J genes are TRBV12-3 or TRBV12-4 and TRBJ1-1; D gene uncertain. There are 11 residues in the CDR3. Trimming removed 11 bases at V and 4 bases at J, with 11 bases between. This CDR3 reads CASQVSTEAFF. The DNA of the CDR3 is TGTGCCTCCCAGGTTTCCACTGAAGCTTTCTTT.